At least ten counts were recorded for the clone carrying this T cell receptor beta chain. The target antigen is unknown. TCRbeta library preparation incorporated unique molecular identifiers. TCRdb recomputed calls from the PCR reads with MiXCR, one row per CDR3 protein. The sample has 200,000 to 250,000 distinct CDR3 sequences, under 8.5% seen once. This specimen comes from a study of T-cell reconstitution after alpha-beta-depleted transplantation in children. Study outcomes and limitations: Recipient T cells and thymic progenitors that survived gave rise to the high TCRbeta diversity observed at day 60 in some patients. After transplant, at about two months, alpha-beta T cells were reportedly derived from several hundred expanded graft clones. The authors attributed T-cell counts and diversity one year after transplant mostly to newly produced T cells.

Trimming cost V 2 bases and J 8 bases; bases outside gene matches: 4. Per the germline V gene, CDR1 is MNHNS and CDR2 is SASEGT. This CDR3 has 15 residues. This chain connects TRBV6-1 to TRBJ2-1, with TRBD2 matching 12 bases. Sequences were derived from PBMCs, sampled before TCRalphabeta/CD19-depleted stem cell transplant. The sequence was obtained from a boy between 2 and 10 years old with acute lymphoblastic leukemia, due to receive a stem cell transplant. The CDR3 loop reads CASSESSGGADEQFF. Written as DNA, the CDR3 is TGTGCCAGCAGTGAATCTAGCGGGGGGGCCGATGAGCAGTTCTTC.